This TCR beta chain was sequenced during a study of T cell clonality in common variable immunodeficiency. Clones were read by immunoSEQ multiplex PCR, and TCRdb kept only the in-frame ones, dropping some. The table records about 29,000 clones without singletons, the ten largest covering approximately 4%. This clone turned up a few times. Its antigen remains unknown. A much bigger clone sits one base away, suggesting this may be a read error. Read sequence stops 3 residues before the CDR3 end, and the germline J gene provides the missing end. The CDR3 is made up of 18 amino acids. Germline V CDR1 and CDR2: SGHVS, FNYEAQ. The study, taken as a whole, reports: The cause of increased CVID clonality remains unclear without subpopulation sequencing. Common variable immunodeficiency TCR beta sequences reportedly had fewer deletions and N-nucleotide insertions.

Sequences were obtained from peripheral blood mononuclear cells. The source of this sequence is a person between 18 and 70 years old in good health. The chain is built from TRBV7-6 and TRBJ2-2; TRBD2 agrees at 10 bases. The chain's CDR3 is CASSLEVSGRAGANVLFF. CDR3 DNA (partial): TGTGCCAGCAGCTTAGAAGTGAGCGGGAGGGCTGGGGCCAACGTG.